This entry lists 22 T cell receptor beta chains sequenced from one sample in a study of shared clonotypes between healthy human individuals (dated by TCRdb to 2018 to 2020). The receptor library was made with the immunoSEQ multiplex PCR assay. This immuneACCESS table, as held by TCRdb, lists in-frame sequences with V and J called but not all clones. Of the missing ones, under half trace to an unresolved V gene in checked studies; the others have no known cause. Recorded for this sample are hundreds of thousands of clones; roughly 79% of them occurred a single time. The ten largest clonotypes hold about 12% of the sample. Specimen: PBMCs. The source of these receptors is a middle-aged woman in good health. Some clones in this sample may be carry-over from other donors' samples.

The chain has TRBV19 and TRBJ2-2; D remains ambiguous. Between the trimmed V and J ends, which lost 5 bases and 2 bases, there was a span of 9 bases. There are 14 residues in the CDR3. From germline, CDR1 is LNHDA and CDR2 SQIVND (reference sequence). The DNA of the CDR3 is TGTGCCAGTAGTCGTCAGATTAACACCGGGGAGCTGTTTTTT. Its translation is CASSRQINTGELFF. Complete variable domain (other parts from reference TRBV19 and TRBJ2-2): DGGITQSPKYLFRKEGQNVTLSCEQNLNHDAMYWYRQDPGQGLRLIYYSQIVNDFQKGDIAEGYSVSREKKESFPLTVTSAQKNPTAFYLCASSRQINTGELFFGEGSRLTVL.

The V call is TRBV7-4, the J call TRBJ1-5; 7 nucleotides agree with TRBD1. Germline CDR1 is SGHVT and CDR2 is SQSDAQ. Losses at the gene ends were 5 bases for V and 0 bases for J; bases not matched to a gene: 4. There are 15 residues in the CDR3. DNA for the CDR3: TGTGCCAGCAGCGTGACAGGGACTAGCAATCAGCCCCAGCATTTT. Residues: CASSVTGTSNQPQHF.

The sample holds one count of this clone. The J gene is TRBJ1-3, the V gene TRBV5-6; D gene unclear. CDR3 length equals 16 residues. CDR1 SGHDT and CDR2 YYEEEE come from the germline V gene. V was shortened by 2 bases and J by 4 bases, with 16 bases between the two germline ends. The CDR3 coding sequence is TGTGCCAGCAGCTTTACCACCCAGGTACTAGGAAACACCATATATTTT. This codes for CASSFTTQVLGNTIYF.

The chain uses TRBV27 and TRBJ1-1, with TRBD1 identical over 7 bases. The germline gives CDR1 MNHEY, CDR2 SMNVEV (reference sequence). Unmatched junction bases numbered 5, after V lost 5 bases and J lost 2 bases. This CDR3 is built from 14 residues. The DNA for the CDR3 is TGTGCCAGCAGTCCCCGGGACAGTAACACTGAAGCTTTCTTT. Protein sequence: CASSPRDSNTEAFF.

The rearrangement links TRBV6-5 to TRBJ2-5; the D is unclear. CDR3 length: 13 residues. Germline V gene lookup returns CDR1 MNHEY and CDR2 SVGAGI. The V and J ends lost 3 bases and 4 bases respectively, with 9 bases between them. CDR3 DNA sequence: TGTGCCAGCAGTTATCTGGAGAGAGAGACCCAGTACTTC. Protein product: CASSYLERETQYF.

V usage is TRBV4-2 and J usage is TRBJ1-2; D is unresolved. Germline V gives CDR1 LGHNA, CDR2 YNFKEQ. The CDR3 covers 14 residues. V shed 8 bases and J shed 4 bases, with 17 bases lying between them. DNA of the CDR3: TGTGCCAGCGCCCGAGTCCGCGAAGCCTATGGCTACACCTTC. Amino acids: CASARVREAYGYTF.

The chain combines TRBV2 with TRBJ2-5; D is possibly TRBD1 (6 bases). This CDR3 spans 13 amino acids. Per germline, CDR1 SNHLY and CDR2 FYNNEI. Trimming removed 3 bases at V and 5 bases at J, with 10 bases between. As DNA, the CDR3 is TGTGCCAGCAGTGAGGCAGGGGCTGAGACCCAGTACTTC. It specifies CASSEAGAETQYF.

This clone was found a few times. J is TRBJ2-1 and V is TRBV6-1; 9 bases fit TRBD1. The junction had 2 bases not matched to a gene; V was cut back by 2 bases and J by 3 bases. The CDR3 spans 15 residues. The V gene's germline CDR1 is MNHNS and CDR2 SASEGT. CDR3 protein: CASSEQGQGYNEQFF. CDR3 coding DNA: TGTGCCAGCAGTGAACAGGGACAGGGCTACAATGAGCAGTTCTTC.

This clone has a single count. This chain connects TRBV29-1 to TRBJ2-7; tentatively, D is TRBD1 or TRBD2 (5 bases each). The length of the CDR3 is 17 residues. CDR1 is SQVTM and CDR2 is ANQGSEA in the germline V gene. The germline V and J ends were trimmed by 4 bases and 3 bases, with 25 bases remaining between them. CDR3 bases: TGCAGCGTTGCCCCTGAAACCGACCGGGGCGGGCACTACGAGCAGTACTTC. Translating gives CSVAPETDRGGHYEQYF.

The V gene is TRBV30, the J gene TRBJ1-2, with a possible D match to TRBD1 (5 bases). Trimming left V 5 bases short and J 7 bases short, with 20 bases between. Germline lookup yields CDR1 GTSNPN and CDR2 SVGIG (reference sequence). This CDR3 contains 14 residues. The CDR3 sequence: CAWGVPRTNAGYTF. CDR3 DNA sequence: TGTGCCTGGGGGGTGCCGAGGACAAATGCTGGCTACACCTTC.

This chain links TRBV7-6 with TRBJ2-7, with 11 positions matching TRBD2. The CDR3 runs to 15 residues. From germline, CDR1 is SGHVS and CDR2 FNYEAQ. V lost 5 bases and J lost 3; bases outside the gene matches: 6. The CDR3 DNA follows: TGTGCCAGCAGCCGAACTAGCGGGGGACACTACGAGCAGTACTTC. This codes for CASSRTSGGHYEQYF.

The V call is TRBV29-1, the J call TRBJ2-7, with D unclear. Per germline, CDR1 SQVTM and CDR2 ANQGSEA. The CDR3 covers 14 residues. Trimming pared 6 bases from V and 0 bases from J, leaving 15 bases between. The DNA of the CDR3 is TGCAGCGTCAGGTCGGTCGATAGCTCCTACGAGCAGTACTTC. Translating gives CSVRSVDSSYEQYF.

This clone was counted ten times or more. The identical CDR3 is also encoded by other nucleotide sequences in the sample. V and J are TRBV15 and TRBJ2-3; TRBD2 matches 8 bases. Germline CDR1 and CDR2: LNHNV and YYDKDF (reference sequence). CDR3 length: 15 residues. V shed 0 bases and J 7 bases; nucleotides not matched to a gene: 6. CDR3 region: CATSRDKTSGNTQYF. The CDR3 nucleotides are TGTGCCACCAGCAGAGATAAAACTAGCGGAAATACGCAGTATTTT.

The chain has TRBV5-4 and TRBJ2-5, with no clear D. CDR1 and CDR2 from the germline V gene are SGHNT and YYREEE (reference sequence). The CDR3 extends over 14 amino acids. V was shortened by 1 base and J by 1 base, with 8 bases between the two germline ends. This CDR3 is CASSLSRAQETQYF. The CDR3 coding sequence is TGTGCCAGCAGCTTGAGCAGAGCCCAAGAGACCCAGTACTTC.

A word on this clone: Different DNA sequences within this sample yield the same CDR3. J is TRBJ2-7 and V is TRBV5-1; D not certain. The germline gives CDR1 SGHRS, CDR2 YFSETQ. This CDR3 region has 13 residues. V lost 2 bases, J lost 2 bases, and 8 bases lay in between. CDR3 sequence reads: CASSFGSPYEQYF. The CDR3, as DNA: TGCGCCAGCAGCTTTGGCAGCCCCTACGAGCAGTACTTC. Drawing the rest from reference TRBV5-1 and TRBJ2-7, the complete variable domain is KAGVTQTPRYLIKTRGQQVTLSCSPISGHRSVSWYQQTPGQGLQFLFEYFSETQRNKGNFPGRFSGRQFSNSRSEMNVSTLELGDSALYLCASSFGSPYEQYFGPGTRLTVT.

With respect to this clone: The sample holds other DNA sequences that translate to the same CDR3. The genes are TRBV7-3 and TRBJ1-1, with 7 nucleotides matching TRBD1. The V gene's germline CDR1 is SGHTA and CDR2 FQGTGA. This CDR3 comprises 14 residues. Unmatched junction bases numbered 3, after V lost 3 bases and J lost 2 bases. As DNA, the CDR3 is TGTGCCAGCAGCTTTACAGGGGCAAACACTGAAGCTTTCTTT. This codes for CASSFTGANTEAFF.

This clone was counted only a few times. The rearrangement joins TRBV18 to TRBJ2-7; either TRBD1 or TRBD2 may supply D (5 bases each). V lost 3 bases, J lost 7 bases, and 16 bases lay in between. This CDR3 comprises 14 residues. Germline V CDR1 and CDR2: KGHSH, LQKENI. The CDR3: CASSPSWEGTEQYF. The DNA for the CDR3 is TGTGCCAGCTCACCTAGCTGGGAAGGGACGGAGCAGTACTTC.

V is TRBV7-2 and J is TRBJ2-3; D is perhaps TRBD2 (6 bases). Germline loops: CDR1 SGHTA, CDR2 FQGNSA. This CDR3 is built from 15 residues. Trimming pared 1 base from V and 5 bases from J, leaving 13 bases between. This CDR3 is CASSLVSSAGDTQYF. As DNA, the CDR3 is TGTGCCAGCAGCTTAGTATCTAGCGCTGGAGATACGCAGTATTTT.

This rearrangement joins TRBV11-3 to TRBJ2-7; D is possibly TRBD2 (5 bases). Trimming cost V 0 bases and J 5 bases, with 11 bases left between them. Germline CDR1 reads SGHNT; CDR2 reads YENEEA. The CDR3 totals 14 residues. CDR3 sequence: CASSLDLGSHEQYF. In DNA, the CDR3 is TGTGCCAGCAGCTTAGATCTGGGGAGCCACGAGCAGTACTTC.

CDR3 in amino acids: CASGLAGTYEQYF. CDR3 in DNA: TGCGCCAGCGGACTAGCGGGGACCTACGAGCAGTACTTC. J is TRBJ2-7 and V is TRBV5-1, with 12 bases aligning to TRBD2. There are 13 residues in the CDR3. J lost 2 bases, V lost 7 bases, and 1 base had no gene match. The germline V gene has CDR1 SGHRS and CDR2 YFSETQ.

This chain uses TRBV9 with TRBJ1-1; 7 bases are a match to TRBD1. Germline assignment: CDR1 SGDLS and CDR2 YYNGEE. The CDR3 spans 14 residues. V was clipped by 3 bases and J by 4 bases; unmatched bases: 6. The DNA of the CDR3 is TGTGCCAGCAGCGCACCAGGGGGAGGCACTGAAGCTTTCTTT. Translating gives CASSAPGGGTEAFF.

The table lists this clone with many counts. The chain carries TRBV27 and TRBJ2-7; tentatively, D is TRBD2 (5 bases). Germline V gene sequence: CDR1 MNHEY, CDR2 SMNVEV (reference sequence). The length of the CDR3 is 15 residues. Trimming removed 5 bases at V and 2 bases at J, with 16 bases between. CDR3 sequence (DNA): TGTGCCAGCAGTACCTGGGAGCGTTATACCTACGAGCAGTACTTC. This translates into CASSTWERYTYEQYF.